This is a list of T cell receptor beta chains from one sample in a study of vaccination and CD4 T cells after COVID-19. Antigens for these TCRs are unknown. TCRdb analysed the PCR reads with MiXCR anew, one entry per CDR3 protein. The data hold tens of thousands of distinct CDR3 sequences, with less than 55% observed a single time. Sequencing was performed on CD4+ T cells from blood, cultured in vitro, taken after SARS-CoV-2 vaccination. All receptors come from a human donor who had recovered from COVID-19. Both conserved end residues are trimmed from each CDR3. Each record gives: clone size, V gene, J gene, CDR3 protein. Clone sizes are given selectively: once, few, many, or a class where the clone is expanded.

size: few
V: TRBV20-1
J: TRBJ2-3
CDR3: SASRAEDTQY

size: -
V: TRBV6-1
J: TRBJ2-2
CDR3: ASINTGELF

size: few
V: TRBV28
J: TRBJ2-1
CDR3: ASSDGTILNNEQF

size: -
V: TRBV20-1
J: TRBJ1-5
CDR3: SATNTGDAQPQH

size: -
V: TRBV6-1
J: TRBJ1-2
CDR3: ASGDRAAYGYT

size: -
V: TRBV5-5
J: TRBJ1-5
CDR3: ASSSYTSPNQPQH

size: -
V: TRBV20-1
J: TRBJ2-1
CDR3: SAGLAGGGDFYEQF

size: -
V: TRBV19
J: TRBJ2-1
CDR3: ASSPLAGDSNEQF

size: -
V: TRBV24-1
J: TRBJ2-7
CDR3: ATSVPSRSGQGPYEQY

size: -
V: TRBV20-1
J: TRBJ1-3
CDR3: SARPPGTSGNTIY

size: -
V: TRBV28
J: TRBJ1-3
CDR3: ASSSGTRNTIY

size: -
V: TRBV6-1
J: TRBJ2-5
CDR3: ASSPGTSGRETQY

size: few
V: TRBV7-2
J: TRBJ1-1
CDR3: ASSPGQGGAF

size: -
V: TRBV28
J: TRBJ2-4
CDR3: ASKRDRPGLAKNIQY

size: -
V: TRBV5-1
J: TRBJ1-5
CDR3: ASSFGPNQPQH

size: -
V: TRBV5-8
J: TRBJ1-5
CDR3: ASSSAGHSNQPQH

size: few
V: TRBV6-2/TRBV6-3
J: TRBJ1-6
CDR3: ASRYLPGQDDFYNSPLH

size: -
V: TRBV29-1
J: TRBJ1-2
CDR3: SVAESHYGYT

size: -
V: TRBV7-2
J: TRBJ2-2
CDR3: ASRFGDRETGELF

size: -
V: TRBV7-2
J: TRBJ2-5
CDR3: ASSLVGVGETQY

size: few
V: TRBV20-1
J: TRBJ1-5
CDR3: SASPASQPQH

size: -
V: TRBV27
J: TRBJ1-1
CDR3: ASSVRGTGANDTEAF

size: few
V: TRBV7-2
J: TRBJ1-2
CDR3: ASSFTNYGYT

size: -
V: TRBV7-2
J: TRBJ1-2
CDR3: ASSLRAQGYT

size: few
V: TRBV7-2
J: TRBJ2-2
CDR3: ASSPRTSGGLGSGELF

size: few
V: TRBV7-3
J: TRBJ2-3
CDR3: ASSLGDGGRTDTQY

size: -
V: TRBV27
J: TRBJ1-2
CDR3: ASSLSMGIGYT

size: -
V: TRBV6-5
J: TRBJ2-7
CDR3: ASSYRGREQY

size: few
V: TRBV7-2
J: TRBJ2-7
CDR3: ASSLSGQAYEQY

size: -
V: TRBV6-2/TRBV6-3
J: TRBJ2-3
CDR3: ATHPSTGGTQY

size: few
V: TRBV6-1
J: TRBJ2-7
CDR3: ASSGGYEQY

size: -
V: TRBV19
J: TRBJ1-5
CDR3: ASSIGRAGRNQPQH

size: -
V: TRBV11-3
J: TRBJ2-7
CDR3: ASSLEDPYEQY

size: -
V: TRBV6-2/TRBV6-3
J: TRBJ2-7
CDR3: ASTTSTSGSYEQY

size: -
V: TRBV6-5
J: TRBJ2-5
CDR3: ASSSDRGHQETQY

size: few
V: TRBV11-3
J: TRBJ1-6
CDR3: ASSSRTATNSPLH

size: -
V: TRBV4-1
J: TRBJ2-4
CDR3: ASSQEGRERNIQY

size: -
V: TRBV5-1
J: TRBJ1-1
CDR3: ASSGLGGERHTEAF

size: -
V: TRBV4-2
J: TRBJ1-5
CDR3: ASSQQLGQPQH

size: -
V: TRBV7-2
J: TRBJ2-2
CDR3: ASSHQGMSTGELF

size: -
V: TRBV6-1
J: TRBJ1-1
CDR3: ASTRTGITEAF

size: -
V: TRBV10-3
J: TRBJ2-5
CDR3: AISEGQEQETQY

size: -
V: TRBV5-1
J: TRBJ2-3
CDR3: ASSLTTATSPDTQY

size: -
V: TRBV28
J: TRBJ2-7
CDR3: ASRGGLANYEQY

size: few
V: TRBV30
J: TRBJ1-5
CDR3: AWSGGEGQPQH

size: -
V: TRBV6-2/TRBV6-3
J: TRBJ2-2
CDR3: ASSRSGGAGGELF

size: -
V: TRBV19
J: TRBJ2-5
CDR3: ASSIGPRSGGQETQY

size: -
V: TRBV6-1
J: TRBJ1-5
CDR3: ASSPKGGARPQH

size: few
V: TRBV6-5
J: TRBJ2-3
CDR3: ASSYTRTSGMAADTQY

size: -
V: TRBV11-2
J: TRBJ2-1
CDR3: ASSAYNEQF

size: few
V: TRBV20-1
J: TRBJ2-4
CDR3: SALAGRNIQY

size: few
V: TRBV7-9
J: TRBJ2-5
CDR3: ASSSSEWETQY